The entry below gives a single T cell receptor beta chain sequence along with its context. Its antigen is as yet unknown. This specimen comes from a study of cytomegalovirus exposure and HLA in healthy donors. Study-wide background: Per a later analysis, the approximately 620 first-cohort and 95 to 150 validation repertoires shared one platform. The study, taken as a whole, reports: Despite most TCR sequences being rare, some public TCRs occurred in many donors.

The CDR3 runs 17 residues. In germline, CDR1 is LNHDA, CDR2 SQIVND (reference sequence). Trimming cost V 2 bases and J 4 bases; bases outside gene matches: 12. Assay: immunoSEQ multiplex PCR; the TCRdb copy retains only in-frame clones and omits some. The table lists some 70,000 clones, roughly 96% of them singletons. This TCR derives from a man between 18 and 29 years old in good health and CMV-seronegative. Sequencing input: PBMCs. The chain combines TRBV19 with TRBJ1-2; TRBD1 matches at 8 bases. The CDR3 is CASSIIGQGGLSYGYTF. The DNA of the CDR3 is TGTGCCAGTAGTATAATTGGACAGGGAGGTCTGTCCTATGGCTACACCTTC.